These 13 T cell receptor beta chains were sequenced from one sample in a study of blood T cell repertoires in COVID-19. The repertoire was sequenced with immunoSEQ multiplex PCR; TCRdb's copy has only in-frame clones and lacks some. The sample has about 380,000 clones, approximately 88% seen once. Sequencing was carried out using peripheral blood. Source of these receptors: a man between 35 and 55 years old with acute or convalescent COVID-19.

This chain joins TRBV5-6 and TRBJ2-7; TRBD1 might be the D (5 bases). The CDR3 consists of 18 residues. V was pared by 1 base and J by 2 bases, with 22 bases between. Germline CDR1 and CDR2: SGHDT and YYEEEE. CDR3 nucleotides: TGTGCCAGCAGCTTGAGCAGACAGAAGGGCAGGCTAACCTACGAGCAGTACTTC. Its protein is CASSLSRQKGRLTYEQYF.

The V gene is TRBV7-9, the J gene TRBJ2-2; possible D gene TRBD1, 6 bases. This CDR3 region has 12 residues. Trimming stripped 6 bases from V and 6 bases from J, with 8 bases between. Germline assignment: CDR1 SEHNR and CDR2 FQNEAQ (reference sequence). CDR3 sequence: CASRAGAGELFF. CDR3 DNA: TGTGCCAGCAGGGCAGGGGCCGGGGAGCTGTTTTTT.

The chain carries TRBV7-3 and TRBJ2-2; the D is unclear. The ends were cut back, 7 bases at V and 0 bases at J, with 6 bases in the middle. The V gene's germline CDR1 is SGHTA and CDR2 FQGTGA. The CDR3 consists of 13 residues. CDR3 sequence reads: CASTISNTGELFF. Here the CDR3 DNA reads TGTGCCAGCACTATTTCGAACACCGGGGAGCTGTTTTTT.

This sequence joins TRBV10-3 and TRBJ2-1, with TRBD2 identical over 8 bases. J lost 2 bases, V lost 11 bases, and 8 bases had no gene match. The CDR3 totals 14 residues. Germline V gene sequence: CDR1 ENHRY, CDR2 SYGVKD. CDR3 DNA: TGTGCCGCCGACGGGGGGGGGACCTACAATGAGCAGTTCTTC. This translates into CAADGGGTYNEQFF.

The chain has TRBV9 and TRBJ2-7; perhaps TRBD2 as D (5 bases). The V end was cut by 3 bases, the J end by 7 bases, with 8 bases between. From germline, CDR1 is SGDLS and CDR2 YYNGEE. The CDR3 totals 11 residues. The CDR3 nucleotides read TGTGCCAGCAGCGACCCGGGGGAGCAGTACTTC. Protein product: CASSDPGEQYF.

CDR3 bases: TGTGCCAGTAGCGGGGGACAGGGGGAAAGCACAGATACGCAGTATTTT. Encoded protein: CASSGGQGESTDTQYF. The rearrangement uses TRBV19 and TRBJ2-3; 11 bases are a match to TRBD1. The CDR3 has 16 residues. Losses at the gene ends were 6 bases for V and 0 bases for J; bases not matched to a gene: 5. Germline CDR1 reads LNHDA; CDR2 reads SQIVND (reference sequence).

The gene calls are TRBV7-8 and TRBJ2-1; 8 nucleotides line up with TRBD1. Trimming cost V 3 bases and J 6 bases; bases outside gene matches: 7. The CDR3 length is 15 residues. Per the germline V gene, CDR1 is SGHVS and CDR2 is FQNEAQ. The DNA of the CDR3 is TGTGCCAGCAGCTTTGACCAGGGGGCCCCCAATGAGCAGTTCTTC. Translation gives CASSFDQGAPNEQFF.

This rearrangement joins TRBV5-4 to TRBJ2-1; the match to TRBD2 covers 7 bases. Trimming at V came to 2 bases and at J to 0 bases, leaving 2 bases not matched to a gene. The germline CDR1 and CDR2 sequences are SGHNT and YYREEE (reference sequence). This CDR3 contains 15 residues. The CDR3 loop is CASSFSSGSYNEQFF. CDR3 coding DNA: TGTGCCAGCAGCTTCTCTAGCGGCTCCTACAATGAGCAGTTCTTC. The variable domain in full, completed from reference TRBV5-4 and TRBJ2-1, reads ETGVTQSPTHLIKTRGQQVTLRCSSQSGHNTVSWYQQALGQGPQFIFQYYREEENGRGNFPPRFSGLQFPNYSSELNVNALELDDSALYLCASSFSSGSYNEQFFGPGTRLTVL.

The CDR3 region has the DNA TGTGCCAGTAGTATAATGGGACTTTTGGATCAGCCCCAGCATTTT. Translated, it gives CASSIMGLLDQPQHF. The rearrangement joins TRBV19 to TRBJ1-5, with D possibly TRBD1 on 5 matching bases. In germline, CDR1 is LNHDA, CDR2 SQIVND (reference sequence). This CDR3 has 15 amino acids. Between the trimmed V and J ends, which lost 2 bases and 5 bases, there was a span of 13 bases.

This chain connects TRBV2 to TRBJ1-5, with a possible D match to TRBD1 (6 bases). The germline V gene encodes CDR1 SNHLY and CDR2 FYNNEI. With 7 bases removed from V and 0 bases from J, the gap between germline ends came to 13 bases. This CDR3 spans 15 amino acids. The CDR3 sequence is CASTMDSYSNQPQHF. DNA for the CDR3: TGTGCCAGCACTATGGACAGCTATAGCAATCAGCCCCAGCATTTT.

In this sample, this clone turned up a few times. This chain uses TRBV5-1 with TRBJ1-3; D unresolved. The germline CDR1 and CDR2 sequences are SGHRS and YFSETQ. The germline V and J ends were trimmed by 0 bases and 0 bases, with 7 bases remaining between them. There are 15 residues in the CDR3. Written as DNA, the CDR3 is TGCGCCAGCAGCTTGGAACTGAGCTCTGGAAACACCATATATTTT. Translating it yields CASSLELSSGNTIYF. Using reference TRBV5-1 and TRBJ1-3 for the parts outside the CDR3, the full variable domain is KAGVTQTPRYLIKTRGQQVTLSCSPISGHRSVSWYQQTPGQGLQFLFEYFSETQRNKGNFPGRFSGRQFSNSRSEMNVSTLELGDSALYLCASSLELSSGNTIYFGEGSWLTVV.

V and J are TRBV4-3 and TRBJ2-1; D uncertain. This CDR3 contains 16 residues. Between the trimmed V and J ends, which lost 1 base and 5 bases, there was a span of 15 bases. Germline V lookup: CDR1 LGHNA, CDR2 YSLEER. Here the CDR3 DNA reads TGCGCCAGCAGCCAAGGCAGCTCGTGGGCCCACAATGAGCAGTTCTTC. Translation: CASSQGSSWAHNEQFF.

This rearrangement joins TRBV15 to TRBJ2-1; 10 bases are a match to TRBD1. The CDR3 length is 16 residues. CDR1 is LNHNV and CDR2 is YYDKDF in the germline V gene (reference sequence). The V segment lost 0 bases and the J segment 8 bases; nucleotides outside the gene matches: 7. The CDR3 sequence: CATSRDLGQGFHEQFF. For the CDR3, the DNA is TGTGCCACCAGCAGAGATTTGGGACAGGGGTTTCATGAGCAGTTCTTC.